The entry below gives a single TCR beta chain sequence along with its context. Antigen specificity is unknown. The method was immunoSEQ multiplex PCR; TCRdb's version includes in-frame clones alone and lacks a portion of them. The sample lists 55,000 to 75,000 clones, approximately 90% occurring once. These data originate in a study of lymphopenia after photon versus proton radiotherapy. The CDR3 runs 15 residues. The ends were cut back, 0 bases at V and 4 bases at J, with 12 bases in the middle. From germline, CDR1 is SGHAT and CDR2 FQDESV (reference sequence). Whole-study results and caveats: Proton therapy kept repertoires fairly stable, unlike photons, which gained effector/memory cells.

This chain links TRBV11-1 with TRBJ2-5; D is perhaps TRBD2 (6 bases). The sample here was peripheral blood, taken from a patient treated with photon-based radiotherapy. The TCR sequence derives from a woman in her 70s with pancreatic cancer. CDR3 in amino acids: CASSLARSSGETQYF. The DNA for the CDR3 is TGTGCCAGCAGCTTAGCGCGTAGTAGCGGAGAGACCCAGTACTTC.